This T cell receptor beta chain was obtained from a study of CD8+ T cells in alopecia areata. Study information: Each of the treated patients was given oral tofacitinib, 5 to 10 mg twice daily, for moderate-to-severe alopecia areata.

This CDR3 region has 15 residues. Germline V gene data show CDR1 as SGHDT and CDR2 as YYEEEE. The V end lost 3 bases, the J end lost 1 base, and 14 bases lay between the germline ends. Stated treatment: oral pan-JAK inhibitor, 5-10 mg twice daily. Note on this clone: What it recognizes is unknown.

Findings and caveats of the study: An increase in clonality over normal scalp was evident in lesional scalp, especially alopecia totalis/universalis. Possibly because of HLA-related factors, TCR sharing was less clear across patients than in mice.

The sequencing template was cDNA reverse transcribed from extracted RNA. Only in-frame clones appear in the TCRdb table, and some are missing; sequencing was by immunoSEQ multiplex PCR. The sample shows some 120,000 clones, 61% of them seen only once. The chain has TRBV5-6 and TRBJ2-7; D possibly corresponds to TRBD1 (6 bases). Sequenced material: CD4+ T cells sorted from blood, taken at week 4, from a patient treated with tofacitinib. This TCR was recovered from a human donor with alopecia areata. The CDR3 is CASSYTTGGSYEQYF. The CDR3 DNA reads as TGTGCCAGCAGCTATACGACAGGAGGATCCTACGAGCAGTACTTC.